The T cell receptor (beta chain) described here comes from a study of T cells after yellow fever vaccination. General study results and limits: The booster saw the reappearance of most primary-vaccination clones (around 96% CD4, about 90% CD8). Abundant clonotypes from the bulk population could have been carried over as contaminants into FACS-sorted repertoires.

The TCR cDNA carried a universal primer site and UMIs from 5'RACE template switching. TCRdb analysed the 5' RACE reads with MiXCR anew, one entry per CDR3 protein. The sample holds some 420,000 distinct CDR3 sequences, approximately 18% seen once. Germline lookup yields CDR1 SNHLY and CDR2 FYNNEI. There are 12 residues in the CDR3. V lost 6 bases, J lost 9 bases, and 7 bases stayed unmatched. This clonotype occurred a few times. The antigen is not known. This clonotype was sampled from a man younger than 35 who received the YFV17D yellow fever vaccine. This rearrangement joins TRBV2 to TRBJ1-2; 7 bases line up with TRBD1. The material was PBMCs, obtained before the yellow fever booster vaccination. The CDR3, as DNA: TGTGCCAGCAGCACCGGACAGGAAAGCTACACCTTC. Amino acids: CASSTGQESYTF.